This T cell receptor (beta chain) was observed in a study of CD8 T cells in ankylosing spondylitis. TCRdb re-called the 5' RACE reads with MiXCR, one entry per CDR3 protein. The repertoire holds about 270,000 distinct CDR3 sequences, with around 32% as singletons. Germline CDR1 is DFQATT and CDR2 is SNEGSKA (reference sequence). Trimming took 0 bases from V and 0 from J, leaving 15 bases between them. The CDR3 totals 17 residues. This receptor was identified in a male donor with ankylosing spondylitis or in good health (not recorded which). Specimen: blood, either unsorted or a sorted T cell fraction (not recorded which). The rearrangement links TRBV20-1 to TRBJ1-5; D is possibly TRBD1 (5 bases). CDR3 DNA: TGCAGTGCTAGAGATGGGGGACCTTCGGGTAGCAATCAGCCCCAGCATTTT. The encoded protein is CSARDGGPSGSNQPQHF.